This TCR beta chain was recovered during a study of T-cell memory formation after mild COVID-19. Comments on this clonotype: Its antigen is still unknown.

Germline values: CDR1 SQVTM, CDR2 ANQGSEA. J lost 6 bases, V lost 7 bases, and 13 bases had no gene match. CDR3 length: 14 residues. cDNA libraries for TCR alpha and TCR beta, carrying sample barcodes and UMIs, came from 5'RACE with constant-segment primers. TCRdb analysed the 5' RACE reads with MiXCR anew, one entry per CDR3 protein. The table has hundreds of thousands of distinct CDR3 sequences, 24% seen once. Study-wide points: Mostly located in CM and EM were contracting CD4+ clones, with contracting CD8+ clones located in EMRA.

V is TRBV29-1 and J is TRBJ2-7, with 9 positions matching TRBD1. Material for sequencing was PBMCs or a T cell subset sorted from them (not recorded which). The source of this sequence is an adult woman who had mild COVID-19 (a few samples of this study predate the infection). Cell type and time point are not known. The CDR3 sequence is CSAYSGGQGSEQYF. As DNA, the CDR3 is TGCAGCGCCTATTCCGGGGGACAGGGCTCCGAGCAGTACTTC.